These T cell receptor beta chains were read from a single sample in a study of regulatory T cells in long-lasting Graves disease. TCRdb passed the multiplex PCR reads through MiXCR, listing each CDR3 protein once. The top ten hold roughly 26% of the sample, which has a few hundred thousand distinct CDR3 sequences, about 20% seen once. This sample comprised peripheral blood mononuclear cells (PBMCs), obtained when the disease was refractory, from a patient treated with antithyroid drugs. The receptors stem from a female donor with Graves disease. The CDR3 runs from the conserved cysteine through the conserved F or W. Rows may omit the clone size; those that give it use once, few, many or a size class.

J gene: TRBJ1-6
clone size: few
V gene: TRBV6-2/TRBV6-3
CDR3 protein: CASSGQGDSPLHF

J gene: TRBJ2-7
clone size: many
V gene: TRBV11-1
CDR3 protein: CASSPGLAGGHEQYF

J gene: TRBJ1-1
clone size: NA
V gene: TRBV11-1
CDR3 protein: CASSLGLKALGEAFF

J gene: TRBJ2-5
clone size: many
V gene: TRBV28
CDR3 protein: CASSWTGGPRETQYF

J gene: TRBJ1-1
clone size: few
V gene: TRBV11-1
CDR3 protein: CASSSGTHTTEAFF

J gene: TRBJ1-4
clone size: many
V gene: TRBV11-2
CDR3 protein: CASSRGATPEKLFF

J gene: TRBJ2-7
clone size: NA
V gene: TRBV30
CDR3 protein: CAWSFVLAGTTTQYF

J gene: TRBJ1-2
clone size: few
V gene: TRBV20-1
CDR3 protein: CSASGGQGISNYGYTF

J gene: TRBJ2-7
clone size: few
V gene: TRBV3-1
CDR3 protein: CASSQDLAGAYTRNEQYF

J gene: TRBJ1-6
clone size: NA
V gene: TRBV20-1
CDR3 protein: CSGRAPGQGPGSPLHF

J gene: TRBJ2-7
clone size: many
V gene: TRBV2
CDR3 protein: CASSPRDPYEQYF

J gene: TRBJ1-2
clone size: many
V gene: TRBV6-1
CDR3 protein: CASSESGGQSYGYTF

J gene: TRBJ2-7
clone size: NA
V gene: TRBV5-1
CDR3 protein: CACSSDPRGEQYF

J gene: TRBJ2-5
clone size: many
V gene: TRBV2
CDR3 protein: CASKRGNQQETQYF

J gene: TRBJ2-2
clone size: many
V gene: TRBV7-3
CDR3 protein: CASSPRPGGTRELFF

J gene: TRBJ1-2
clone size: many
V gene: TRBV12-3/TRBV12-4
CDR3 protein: CASSSGGSNYGYTF

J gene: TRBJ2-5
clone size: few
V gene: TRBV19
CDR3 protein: CASSWTGEETQYF

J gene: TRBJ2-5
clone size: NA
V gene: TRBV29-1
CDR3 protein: CSVVSWEGETQYF

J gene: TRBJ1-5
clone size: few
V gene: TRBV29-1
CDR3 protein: CSGGDRNQPQHF